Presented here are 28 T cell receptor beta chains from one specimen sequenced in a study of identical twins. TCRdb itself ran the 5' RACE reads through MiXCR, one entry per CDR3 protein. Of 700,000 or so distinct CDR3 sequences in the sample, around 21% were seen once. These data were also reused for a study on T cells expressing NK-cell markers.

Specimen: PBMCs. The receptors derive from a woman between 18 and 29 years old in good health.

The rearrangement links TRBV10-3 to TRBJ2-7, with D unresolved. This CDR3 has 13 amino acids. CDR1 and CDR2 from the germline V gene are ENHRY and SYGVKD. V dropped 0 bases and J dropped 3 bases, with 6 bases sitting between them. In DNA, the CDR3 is TGTGCCATCAGTGAGTCGAATAACTACGAGCAGTACTTC. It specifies CAISESNNYEQYF.

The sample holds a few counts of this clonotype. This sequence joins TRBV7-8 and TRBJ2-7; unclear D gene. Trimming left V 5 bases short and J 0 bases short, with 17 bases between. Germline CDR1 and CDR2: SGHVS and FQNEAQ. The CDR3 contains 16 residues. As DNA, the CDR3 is TGTGCCAGCAGCACTCCCCGGACCAAGGTCTCCTACGAGCAGTACTTC. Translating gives CASSTPRTKVSYEQYF.

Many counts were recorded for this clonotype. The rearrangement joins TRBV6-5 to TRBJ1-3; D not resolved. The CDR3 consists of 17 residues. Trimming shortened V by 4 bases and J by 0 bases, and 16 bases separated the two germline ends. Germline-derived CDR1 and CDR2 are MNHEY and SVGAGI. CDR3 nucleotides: TGTGCCAGCAGTTGGACGTCAACCAGAAACTCTGGAAACACCATATATTTT. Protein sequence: CASSWTSTRNSGNTIYF.

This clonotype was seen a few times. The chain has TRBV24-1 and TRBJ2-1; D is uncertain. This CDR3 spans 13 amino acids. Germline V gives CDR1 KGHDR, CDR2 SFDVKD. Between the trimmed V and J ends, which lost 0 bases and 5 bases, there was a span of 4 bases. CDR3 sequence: CATSDLQNNEQFF. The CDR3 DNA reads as TGTGCCACCAGTGATTTGCAGAACAATGAGCAGTTCTTC.

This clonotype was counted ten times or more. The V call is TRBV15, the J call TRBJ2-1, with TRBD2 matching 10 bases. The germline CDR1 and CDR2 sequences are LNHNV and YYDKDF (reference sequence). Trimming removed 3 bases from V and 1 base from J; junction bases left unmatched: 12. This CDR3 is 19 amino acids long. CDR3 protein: CATSREAGGHGRSYNEQFF. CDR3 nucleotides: TGTGCCACCAGCAGGGAAGCGGGAGGGCATGGAAGGTCCTACAATGAGCAGTTCTTC.

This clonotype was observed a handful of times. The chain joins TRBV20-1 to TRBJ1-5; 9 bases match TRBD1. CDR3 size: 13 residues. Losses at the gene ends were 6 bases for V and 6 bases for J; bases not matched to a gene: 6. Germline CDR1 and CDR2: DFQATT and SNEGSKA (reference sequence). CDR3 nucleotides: TGCAGTGCCAAGACAGGGGGGATTCAGCCCCAGCATTTT. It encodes CSAKTGGIQPQHF.

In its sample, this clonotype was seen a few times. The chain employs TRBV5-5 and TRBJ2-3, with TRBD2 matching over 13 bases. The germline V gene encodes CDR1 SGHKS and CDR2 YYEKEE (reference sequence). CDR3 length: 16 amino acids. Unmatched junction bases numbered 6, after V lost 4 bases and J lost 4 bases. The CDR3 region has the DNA TGTGCCAGCAGCCCCACTAGCGGGGGGGGGTCAGATACGCAGTATTTT. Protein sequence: CASSPTSGGGSDTQYF.

The CDR3 DNA sequence: TGTGCCAGCAGGCCCGGACAGGGATACACTGAAGCTTTCTTT. It specifies CASRPGQGYTEAFF. V gene TRBV27 combines with J gene TRBJ1-1; 8 nucleotides match TRBD1. CDR3 length: 14 amino acids. V dropped 6 bases and J dropped 3; count of bases not matched to a gene: 6. CDR1 and CDR2 (germline): MNHEY, SMNVEV (reference sequence).

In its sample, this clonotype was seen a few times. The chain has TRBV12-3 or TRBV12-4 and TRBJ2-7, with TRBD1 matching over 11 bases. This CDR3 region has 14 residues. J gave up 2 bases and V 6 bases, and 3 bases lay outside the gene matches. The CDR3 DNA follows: TGTGCCAGCAGAGGGGGACAGGGGGCCTACGAGCAGTACTTC. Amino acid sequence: CASRGGQGAYEQYF.

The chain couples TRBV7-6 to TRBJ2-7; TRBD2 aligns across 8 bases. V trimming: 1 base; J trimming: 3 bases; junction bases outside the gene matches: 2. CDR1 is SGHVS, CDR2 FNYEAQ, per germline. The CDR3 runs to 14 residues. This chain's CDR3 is CASSLGRGGYEQYF. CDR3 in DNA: TGTGCCAGCAGCTTAGGACGGGGGGGCTACGAGCAGTACTTC.

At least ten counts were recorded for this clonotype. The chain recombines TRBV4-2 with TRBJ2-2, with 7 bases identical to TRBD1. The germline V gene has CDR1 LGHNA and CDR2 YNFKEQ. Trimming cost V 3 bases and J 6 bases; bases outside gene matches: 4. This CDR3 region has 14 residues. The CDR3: CASSQRRGSGELFF. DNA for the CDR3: TGTGCCAGCAGCCAGCGCAGGGGGTCCGGGGAGCTGTTTTTT.

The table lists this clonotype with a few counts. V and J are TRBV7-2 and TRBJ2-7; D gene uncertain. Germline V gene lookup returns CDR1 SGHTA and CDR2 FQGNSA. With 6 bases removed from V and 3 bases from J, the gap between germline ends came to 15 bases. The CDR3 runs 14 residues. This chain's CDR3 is CASRKTVLLYEQYF. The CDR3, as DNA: TGTGCCAGCAGAAAGACGGTCCTTCTCTACGAGCAGTACTTC.

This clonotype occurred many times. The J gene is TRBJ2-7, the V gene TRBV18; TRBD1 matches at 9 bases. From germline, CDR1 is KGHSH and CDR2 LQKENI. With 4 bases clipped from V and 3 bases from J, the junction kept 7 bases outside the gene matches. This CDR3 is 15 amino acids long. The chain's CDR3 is CASSLQPGQGYEQYF. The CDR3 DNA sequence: TGTGCCAGCTCACTTCAGCCGGGACAGGGCTACGAGCAGTACTTC.

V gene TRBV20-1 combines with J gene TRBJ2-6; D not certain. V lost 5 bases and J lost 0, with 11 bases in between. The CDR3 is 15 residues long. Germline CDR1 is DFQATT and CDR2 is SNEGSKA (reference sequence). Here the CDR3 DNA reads TGCAGTGCTGGTCCAAGGTTCTCTGGGGCCAACGTCCTGACTTTC. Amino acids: CSAGPRFSGANVLTF.

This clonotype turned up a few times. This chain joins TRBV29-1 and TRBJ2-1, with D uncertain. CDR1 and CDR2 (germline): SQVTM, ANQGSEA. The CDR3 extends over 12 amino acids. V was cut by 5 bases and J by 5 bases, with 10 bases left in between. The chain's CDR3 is CSVLPGDNEQFF. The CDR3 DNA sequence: TGCAGCGTTCTCCCCGGAGACAATGAGCAGTTCTTC.

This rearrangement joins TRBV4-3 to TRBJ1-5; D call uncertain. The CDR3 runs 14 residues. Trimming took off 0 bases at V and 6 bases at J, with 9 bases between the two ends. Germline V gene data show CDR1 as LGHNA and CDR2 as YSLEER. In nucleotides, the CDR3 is TGCGCCAGCAGCCAAGATCGTCACCTTCAGCCCCAGCATTTT. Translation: CASSQDRHLQPQHF.

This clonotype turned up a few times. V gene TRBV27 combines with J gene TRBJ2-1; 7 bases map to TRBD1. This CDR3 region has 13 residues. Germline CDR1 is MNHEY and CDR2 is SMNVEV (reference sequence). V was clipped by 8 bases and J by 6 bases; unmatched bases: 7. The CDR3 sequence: CASAIDRVNEQFF. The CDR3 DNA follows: TGTGCCAGCGCTATTGACAGGGTCAATGAGCAGTTCTTC.

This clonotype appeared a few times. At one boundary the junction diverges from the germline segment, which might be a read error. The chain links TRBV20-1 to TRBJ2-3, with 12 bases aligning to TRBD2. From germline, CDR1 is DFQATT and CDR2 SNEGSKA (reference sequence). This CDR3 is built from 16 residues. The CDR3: CCARAPTSGGSYTQYF. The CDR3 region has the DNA TGCTGTGCTAGGGCCCCCACTAGCGGGGGGTCGTATACGCAGTATTTT.

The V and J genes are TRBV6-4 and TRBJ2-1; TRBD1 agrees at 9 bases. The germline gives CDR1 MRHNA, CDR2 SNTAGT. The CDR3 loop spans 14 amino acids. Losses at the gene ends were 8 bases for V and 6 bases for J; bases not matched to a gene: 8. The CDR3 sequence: CASSLETGGNEQFF. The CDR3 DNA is TGTGCCAGCTCCCTCGAGACAGGGGGCAATGAGCAGTTCTTC.

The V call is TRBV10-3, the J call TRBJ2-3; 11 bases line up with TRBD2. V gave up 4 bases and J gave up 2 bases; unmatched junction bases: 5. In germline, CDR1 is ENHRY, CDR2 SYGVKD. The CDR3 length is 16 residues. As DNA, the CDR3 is TGTGCCATCAGTGGAAGACTAGCGGGGATCACAGATACGCAGTATTTT. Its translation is CAISGRLAGITDTQYF.

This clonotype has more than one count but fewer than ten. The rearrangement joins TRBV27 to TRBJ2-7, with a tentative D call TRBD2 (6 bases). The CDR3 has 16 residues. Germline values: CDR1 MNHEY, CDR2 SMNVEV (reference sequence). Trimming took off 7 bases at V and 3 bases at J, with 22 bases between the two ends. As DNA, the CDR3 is TGTGCCAGCAAAGTCGGGGACGGGAGTCCCGACTACGAGCAGTACTTC. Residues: CASKVGDGSPDYEQYF.

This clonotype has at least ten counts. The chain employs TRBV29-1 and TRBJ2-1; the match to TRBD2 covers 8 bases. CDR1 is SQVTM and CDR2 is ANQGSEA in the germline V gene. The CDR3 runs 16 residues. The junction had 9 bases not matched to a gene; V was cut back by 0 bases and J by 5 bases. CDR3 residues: CSVEDGSGRVDNEQFF. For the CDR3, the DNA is TGCAGCGTTGAAGATGGGAGCGGGAGAGTCGACAATGAGCAGTTCTTC.

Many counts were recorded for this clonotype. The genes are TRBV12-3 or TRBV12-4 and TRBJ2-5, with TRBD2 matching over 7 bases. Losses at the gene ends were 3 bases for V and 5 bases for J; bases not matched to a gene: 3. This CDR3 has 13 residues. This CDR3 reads CASSFGREETQYF. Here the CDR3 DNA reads TGTGCCAGCAGTTTCGGGCGGGAGGAGACCCAGTACTTC.

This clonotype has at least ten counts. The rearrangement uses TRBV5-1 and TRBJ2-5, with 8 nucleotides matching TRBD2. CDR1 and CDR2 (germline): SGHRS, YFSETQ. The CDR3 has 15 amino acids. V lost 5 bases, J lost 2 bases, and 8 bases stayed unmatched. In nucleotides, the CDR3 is TGCGCCAGCAGAGAAGTAGCGGGGCAGCAAGAGACCCAGTACTTC. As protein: CASREVAGQQETQYF.

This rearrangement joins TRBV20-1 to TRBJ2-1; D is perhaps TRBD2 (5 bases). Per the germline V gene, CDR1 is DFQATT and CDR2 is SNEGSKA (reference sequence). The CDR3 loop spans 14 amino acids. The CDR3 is CSPIKGGSYNEQFF. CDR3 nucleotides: TGCAGCCCTATCAAAGGAGGTTCCTACAATGAGCAGTTCTTC.

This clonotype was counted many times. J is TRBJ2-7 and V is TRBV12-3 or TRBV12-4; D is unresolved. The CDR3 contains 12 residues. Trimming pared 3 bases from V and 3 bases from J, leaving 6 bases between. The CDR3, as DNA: TGTGCCAGCAGTTTCTCTTTCTACGAGCAGTACTTC. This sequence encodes CASSFSFYEQYF.

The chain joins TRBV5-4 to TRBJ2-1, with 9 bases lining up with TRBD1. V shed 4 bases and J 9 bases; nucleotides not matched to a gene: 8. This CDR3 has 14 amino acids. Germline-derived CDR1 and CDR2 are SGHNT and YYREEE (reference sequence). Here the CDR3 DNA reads TGTGCCAGCAGCGCAAGGACAGGGGAGGTTGAGCAGTTCTTC. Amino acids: CASSARTGEVEQFF.

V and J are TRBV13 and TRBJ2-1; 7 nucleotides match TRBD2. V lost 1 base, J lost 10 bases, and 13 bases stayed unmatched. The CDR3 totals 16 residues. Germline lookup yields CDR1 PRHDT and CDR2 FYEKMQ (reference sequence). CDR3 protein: CASSLEFLAEEGEQFF. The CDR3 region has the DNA TGTGCCAGCAGCTTAGAATTTCTAGCGGAGGAAGGGGAGCAGTTCTTC. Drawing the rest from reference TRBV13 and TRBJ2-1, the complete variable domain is AAGVIQSPRHLIKEKRETATLKCYPIPRHDTVYWYQQGPGQDPQFLISFYEKMQSDKGSIPDRFSAQQFSDYHSELNMSSLELGDSALYFCASSLEFLAEEGEQFFGPGTRLTVL.